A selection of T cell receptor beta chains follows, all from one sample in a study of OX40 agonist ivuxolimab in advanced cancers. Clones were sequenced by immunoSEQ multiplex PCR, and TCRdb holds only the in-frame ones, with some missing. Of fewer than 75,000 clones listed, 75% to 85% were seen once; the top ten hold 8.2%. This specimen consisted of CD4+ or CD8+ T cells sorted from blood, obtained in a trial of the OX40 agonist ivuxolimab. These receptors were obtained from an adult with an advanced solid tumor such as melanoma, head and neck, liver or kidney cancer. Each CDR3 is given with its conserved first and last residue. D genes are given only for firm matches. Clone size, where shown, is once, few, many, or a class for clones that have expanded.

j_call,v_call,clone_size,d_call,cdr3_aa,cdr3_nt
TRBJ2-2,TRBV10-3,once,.,CAITRGGNTGELFF,TGTGCCATCACCCGAGGAGGTAACACCGGGGAGCTGTTTTTT
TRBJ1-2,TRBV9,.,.,CASSVAGRRGVDGYTF,TGTGCCAGCAGCGTAGCCGGTAGACGGGGTGTGGATGGCTACACCTTC
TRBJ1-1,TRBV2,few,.,CASFGRGMNTEAFF,TGTGCCAGCTTCGGACGGGGTATGAACACTGAAGCTTTCTTT
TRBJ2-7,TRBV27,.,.,CASSRSAGRVLFYEQYF,TGTGCCAGCAGTAGATCCGCGGGGCGGGTCCTATTCTACGAGCAGTACTTC
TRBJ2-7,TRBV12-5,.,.,CASGRDGRYEQYF,TGTGCTAGTGGGCGGGACGGACGCTACGAGCAGTACTTC
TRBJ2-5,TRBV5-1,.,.,CASSISGTPQETQYF,TGCGCCAGCAGCATCTCGGGGACCCCACAAGAGACCCAGTACTTC
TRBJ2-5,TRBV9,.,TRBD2,CASSVFPSGGEETQYF,TGTGCCAGCAGCGTATTCCCTAGCGGGGGGGAAGAGACCCAGTACTTC
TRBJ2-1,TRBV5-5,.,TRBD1,CASSLKTGELEQFF,TGTGCCAGCAGCTTGAAGACAGGGGAGCTGGAGCAGTTCTTC
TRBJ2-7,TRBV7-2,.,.,CASSLVARAGRTSYEQYF,TGTGCCAGCAGCTTAGTTGCTAGGGCTGGGCGCACCTCCTACGAGCAGTACTTC
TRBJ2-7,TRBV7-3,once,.,CASSLVHEQYF,TGTGCCAGCAGCTTAGTGCACGAGCAGTACTTC
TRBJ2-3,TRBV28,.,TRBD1,CASSFRGQGSGNTQYF,TGTGCCAGCAGTTTCAGGGGGCAGGGGAGTGGAAATACGCAGTATTTT
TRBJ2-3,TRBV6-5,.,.,CASSTGGTDTQYF,TGTGCCAGCAGCACAGGAGGCACAGATACGCAGTATTTT
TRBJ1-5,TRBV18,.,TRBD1,CASSGQGGNQPQHF,TGTGCCAGCTCAGGACAGGGTGGCAATCAGCCCCAGCATTTT
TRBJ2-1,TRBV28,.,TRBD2,CASSNRGLAGGGGSYNEQFF,TGTGCCAGCAGCAACCGGGGACTAGCGGGAGGAGGCGGCTCCTACAATGAGCAGTTCTTC
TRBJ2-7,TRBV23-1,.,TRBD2,CASRSIRTSGYEQYF,TGCGCCAGCAGGTCCATCAGGACTAGCGGCTACGAGCAGTACTTC
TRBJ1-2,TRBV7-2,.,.,CASSFGRIYGYTF,TGTGCCAGCAGCTTCGGCCGGATCTATGGCTACACCTTC
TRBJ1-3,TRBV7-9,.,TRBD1,CASSKGQGDTIYF,TGTGCCAGCAGCAAGGGACAGGGCGACACCATATATTTT
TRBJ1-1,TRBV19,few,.,CATGSETEAFF,TGTGCCACAGGGTCTGAAACTGAAGCTTTCTTT
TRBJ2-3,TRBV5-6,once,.,CASSLDPGQFPDTQYF,TGTGCCAGCAGCTTGGACCCTGGCCAATTCCCAGATACGCAGTATTTT
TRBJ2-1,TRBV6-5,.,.,CASSYAGGNSYNEQFF,TGTGCCAGCAGTTACGCAGGGGGGAACTCCTACAATGAGCAGTTCTTC
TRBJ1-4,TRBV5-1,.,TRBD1,CASSHRDRGRNNEKLFF,TGCGCCAGCAGCCACCGGGACAGGGGGCGAAATAATGAAAAACTGTTTTTT
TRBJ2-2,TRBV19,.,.,CASSMGDTGELFF,TGTGCCAGTAGTATGGGGGACACCGGGGAGCTGTTTTTT
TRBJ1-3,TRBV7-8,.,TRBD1,CASSLTGTGSGNTIYF,TGTGCCAGCAGCTTAACTGGGACAGGGTCTGGAAACACCATATATTTT
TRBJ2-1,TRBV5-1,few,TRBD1,CASSLTGGSYNEQFF,TGCGCCAGCAGCCTTACAGGGGGCTCCTACAATGAGCAGTTCTTC
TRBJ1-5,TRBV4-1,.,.,CASSQDIVGGSNQPQHF,TGCGCCAGCAGCCAAGATATTGTTGGCGGATCCAATCAGCCCCAGCATTTT
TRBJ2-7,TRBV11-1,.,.,CASRPTAQYEQYF,TGTGCCAGCAGGCCGACGGCCCAATACGAGCAGTACTTC
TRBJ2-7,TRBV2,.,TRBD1,CASRAGQGVTYEQYF,TGTGCCAGCAGAGCGGGACAGGGAGTAACCTACGAGCAGTACTTC
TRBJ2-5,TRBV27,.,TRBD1,CASSFRQGQETQYF,TGTGCCAGCAGTTTCCGACAGGGCCAAGAGACCCAGTACTTC
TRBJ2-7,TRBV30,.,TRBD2,CACSGGSSYEQYF,TGTGCCTGCTCGGGGGGAAGCTCCTACGAGCAGTACTTC